The TCR beta chain under discussion was sequenced for a study of T cells in women clearing cervical HPV infection. Regarding the study as a whole: Timing of associations relative to infection is unclear; T-cell subsets were not isolated. A classifier using richness and V gene abundances reached an AUC of 0.7 to 0.9. Controls had more TRBV6-7 (0.16%) than cases (around 0.11%).

On this clone itself: What it binds is not known. The CDR3 goes on 3 residues after the read ends, and that part is filled in from the germline J gene.

Measured with immunoSEQ multiplex PCR; TCRdb has only the in-frame clones, and not every one. The sample yields some 20,000 clones, of which the top ten take up roughly 5.2%. This CDR3 contains 15 residues. CDR1 and CDR2 from the germline V gene are LNHDA and SQIVND (reference sequence). The material sequenced was blood buffy coat. This clonotype was sampled from a woman between 18 and 69 years old with a cervical HPV16 infection that either progressed to CIN3+ or cleared (not recorded which). This chain uses TRBV19 with TRBJ1-4; maybe TRBD1 (5 bases). CDR3 loop: CASSIAGQGSSPLFF. The covered CDR3 bases are TGTGCCAGTAGTATAGCCGGGCAGGGATCTTCGCCA. Looking up the rest from reference TRBV19 and TRBJ1-4 gives the full variable domain: DGGITQSPKYLFRKEGQNVTLSCEQNLNHDAMYWYRQDPGQGLRLIYYSQIVNDFQKGDIAEGYSVSREKKESFPLTVTSAQKNPTAFYLCASSIAGQGSSPLFFGSGTQLSVL.